These 22 T cell receptor beta chains share one sample of origin, sequenced in a study of CXCR3 chemokines and chemotherapy response in bladder cancer. TCRdb reprocessed the PCR reads with MiXCR, giving one entry per CDR3 protein. The table shows several thousand distinct CDR3 sequences, with under 30% occurring only once. This material was obtained from a patient whose treatment included neoadjuvant chemotherapy. The receptors were sampled from a human donor with bladder cancer that did not respond to neoadjuvant chemotherapy.

This clonotype was counted only a few times. The chain couples TRBV9 to TRBJ1-4; D might be TRBD1 (5 bases). The germline V and J ends were trimmed by 4 bases and 7 bases, with 17 bases remaining between them. Germline-derived CDR1 and CDR2 are SGDLS and YYNGEE. CDR3 length equals 15 residues. The CDR3 protein is CASSPWSSGGEKLFF. CDR3 nucleotides: TGTGCCAGCAGCCCTTGGTCGAGTGGGGGTGAAAAACTGTTTTTT.

This clonotype is judged large. This chain connects TRBV7-2 to TRBJ2-7; D call uncertain. CDR3 length: 13 residues. CDR1 and CDR2 (germline): SGHTA, FQGNSA. V was pared by 1 base and J by 4 bases, with 8 bases between. The CDR3 nucleotides read TGTGCCAGCAGCTTAGTTGAGTGGTACGAGCAGTACTTC. This gives the protein CASSLVEWYEQYF.

This clonotype was seen repeatedly, ten times or more. The chain couples TRBV30 to TRBJ1-5; weak D call: TRBD1 (6 bases). Germline loops: CDR1 GTSNPN, CDR2 SVGIG (reference sequence). Between the trimmed V and J ends, which lost 4 bases and 1 base, there was a span of 20 bases. The CDR3 spans 17 residues. The CDR3 coding sequence is TGTGCCTGGACCCCCCCAGGGGCCTTGGGAAGCAATCAGCCCCAGCATTTT. It encodes CAWTPPGALGSNQPQHF.

By sample share, this clonotype is medium-sized. The chain combines TRBV6-1 with TRBJ1-2, with D tentatively TRBD1 (5 bases). Trimming shortened V by 4 bases and J by 2 bases, and 11 bases separated the two germline ends. Germline CDR1 MNHNS, CDR2 SASEGT. The CDR3 consists of 14 residues. The CDR3 region has the DNA TGTGCCAGCAGTGCGGACCGGACAAACTATGGCTACACCTTC. Protein product: CASSADRTNYGYTF.

This clonotype was seen many times. The genes are TRBV7-2 and TRBJ1-6; possible D gene TRBD1, 6 bases. Trimming removed 5 bases at V and 9 bases at J, with 23 bases between. Germline CDR1 SGHTA, CDR2 FQGNSA. This CDR3 comprises 17 residues. The CDR3 DNA sequence: TGTGCCAGCAGCCCCGAGTTCATAGCAGGGGAGGGTTCACCCCTCCACTTT. This encodes CASSPEFIAGEGSPLHF.

Regarding this clonotype: A far larger clone is one base from this, pointing to a likely read error. CDR3 sequence: CAGPPSGGSTDTQYF. Written as DNA, the CDR3 is TGTGCCGGTCCCCCGAGCGGGGGCTCCACAGATACGCAGTATTTT. The chain has TRBV6-1 and TRBJ2-3, with TRBD2 matching 8 bases. The CDR3 length is 15 residues. The V gene end was trimmed by 11 bases and the J gene end by 2 bases; junction bases not matched to a gene: 12. Per the germline V gene, CDR1 is MNHNS and CDR2 is SASEGT.

The gene calls are TRBV2 and TRBJ2-5, with TRBD1 matching 9 bases. The CDR3 sequence is 14 residues long. Per the germline V gene, CDR1 is SNHLY and CDR2 is FYNNEI. The trim removed 4 bases at V and 5 bases at J, leaving 5 bases unmatched. The CDR3 protein is CASSGEQGAETQYF. The CDR3 coding sequence is TGTGCCAGCAGTGGCGAACAGGGGGCTGAGACCCAGTACTTC. Full variable domain (missing parts from reference TRBV2 and TRBJ2-5): EPEVTQTPSHQVTQMGQEVILRCVPISNHLYFYWYRQILGQKVEFLVSFYNNEISEKSEIFDDQFSVERPDGSNFTLKIRSTKLEDSAMYFCASSGEQGAETQYFGPGTRLLVL.

The J gene is TRBJ2-5, the V gene TRBV7-2; the D gene is possibly TRBD2 (8 bases). This CDR3 contains 16 residues. From germline, CDR1 is SGHTA and CDR2 FQGNSA. Trimming took off 5 bases at V and 1 base at J, with 17 bases between the two ends. Here the CDR3 reads CASSRRGAGGQETQYF. CDR3 in DNA: TGTGCCAGCAGCCGCAGGGGGGCGGGGGGCCAAGAGACCCAGTACTTC.

This clonotype was counted only a few times. This is likely an artifact of a read error, given a far larger clone one base away. This chain links TRBV10-3 with TRBJ2-1, with D perhaps matching TRBD1 (5 bases). The germline V gene encodes CDR1 ENHRY and CDR2 SYGVKD. V lost 3 bases, J lost 10 bases, and 19 bases lay in between. CDR3 length: 15 residues. This chain's CDR3 is CAISDLLGPVTEQFF. CDR3 DNA sequence: TGTGCCATCAGTGATCTTCTGGGGCCTGTAACCGAGCAGTTCTTC.

The chain links TRBV28 to TRBJ1-1; TRBD1 matches at 10 bases. The CDR3 covers 12 residues. From germline, CDR1 is MDHEN and CDR2 SYDVKM. V was clipped by 8 bases and J by 12 bases; unmatched bases: 9. For the CDR3, the DNA is TGTGCCAGCTTCTCCGGGACAGGGGTGACTTTCTTT. As protein: CASFSGTGVTFF. Full variable domain (outside the CDR3, taken from reference TRBV28 and TRBJ1-1): DVKVTQSSRYLVKRTGEKVFLECVQDMDHENMFWYRQDPGLGLRLIYFSYDVKMKEKGDIPEGYSVSREKKERFSLILESASTNQTSMYLCASFSGTGVTFFGQGTRLTVV.

The gene calls are TRBV6-2 or TRBV6-3 and TRBJ2-7; 8 nucleotides agree with TRBD1. V was pared by 6 bases and J by 2 bases, with 9 bases of the junction left unmatched. Germline V lookup: CDR1 MNHEY, CDR2 SVGEGT. This CDR3 is built from 15 residues. The CDR3 DNA sequence: TGTGCCAGCAGACTTCCGGGACAGGCCCCCTACGAGCAGTACTTC. Residues: CASRLPGQAPYEQYF.

At least ten counts were recorded for this clonotype. The chain is built from TRBV12-3 or TRBV12-4 and TRBJ1-2; D not resolved. The CDR3 is 12 residues long. Trimming stripped 3 bases from V and 4 bases from J, with 6 bases between. CDR3 region: CASSLGTYGYTF. In DNA form, the CDR3 reads TGTGCCAGCAGTTTGGGAACCTATGGCTACACCTTC.

This clonotype has ten or more counts. The V call is TRBV12-3 or TRBV12-4, the J call TRBJ1-1; possibly TRBD1 for D (6 bases). This CDR3 has 11 amino acids. Trimming stripped 5 bases from V and 6 bases from J, with 7 bases between. CDR3 in DNA: TGTGCCAGCAGTCAGGGGCCTGAAGCTTTCTTT. This codes for CASSQGPEAFF.

Regarding this clonotype: A far more abundant clone sits one base away, making this likely a read error. The V gene is TRBV11-1, the J gene TRBJ2-5; D remains unclear. CDR1 and CDR2 from the germline V gene are SGHAT and FQDESV (reference sequence). V was clipped by 5 bases and J by 11 bases, with 15 bases between them. The CDR3 is 12 amino acids. The chain's CDR3 is CASSPPYNEQYF. The CDR3 DNA follows: TGTGCCAGCAGCCCTCCGTACAATGAGCAGTACTTC.

This clonotype was seen at least ten times. CDR3 residues: CAIKSSPSGGDETQYF. The CDR3 bases are TGTGCCATCAAATCTTCCCCTAGCGGGGGGGATGAGACCCAGTACTTC. J is TRBJ2-5 and V is TRBV10-3; 12 bases align to TRBD2. The CDR3 has 16 residues. The V and J ends lost 7 bases and 5 bases, in that order; junction bases with no gene match: 11. CDR1 is ENHRY, CDR2 SYGVKD, per germline.

The V call is TRBV7-2, the J call TRBJ2-1; 11 bases match TRBD2. The V segment lost 7 bases and the J segment 0 bases; nucleotides outside the gene matches: 2. The CDR3 loop spans 15 amino acids. CDR1 SGHTA and CDR2 FQGNSA come from the germline V gene. The CDR3, as DNA: TGTGCCAGCACCCTAGCGGGGGGCTCCTACAATGAGCAGTTCTTC. Protein: CASTLAGGSYNEQFF.

On this clonotype: A read error likely explains this, since a far larger clone differs by one base. The chain is built from TRBV6-1 and TRBJ1-5, with D uncertain. Trimming left V 5 bases short and J 7 bases short, with 9 bases between. Germline CDR1 reads MNHNS; CDR2 reads SASEGT. This CDR3 has 12 residues. CDR3 in amino acids: CASSYWKQPQHF. Here the CDR3 DNA reads TGTGCCAGCAGTTATTGGAAGCAGCCCCAGCATTTT.

Ten or more counts support this clonotype. The chain joins TRBV20-1 to TRBJ2-1; D unclear. Germline V gene sequence: CDR1 DFQATT, CDR2 SNEGSKA (reference sequence). The CDR3 has 13 amino acids. The germline V and J ends were trimmed by 1 base and 9 bases, with 13 bases remaining between them. CDR3: CSARAVFGPEQFF. In DNA, the CDR3 is TGCAGTGCTAGAGCGGTTTTCGGCCCTGAGCAGTTCTTC.

Judged by abundance, this clonotype is medium-sized. V gene TRBV6-6 combines with J gene TRBJ2-7; TRBD1 is a possible D gene (6 bases). Trimming took off 6 bases at V and 6 bases at J, with 15 bases between the two ends. CDR1 and CDR2 from the germline V gene are MNHNY and SVGAGI (reference sequence). This CDR3 is built from 13 residues. The CDR3: CASSTTGIGEQYF. The CDR3 DNA follows: TGTGCCAGCAGCACGACAGGAATCGGCGAGCAGTACTTC.

The chain has TRBV20-1 and TRBJ2-1; D is possibly TRBD1 or TRBD2 (5 bases each). V lost 0 bases to trimming and J lost 7 bases, with 13 bases between them. This CDR3 comprises 14 residues. Germline CDR1 and CDR2: DFQATT and SNEGSKA (reference sequence). The CDR3 is CSARDRGSLNEQFF. CDR3 in DNA: TGCAGTGCTAGAGATCGGGGCAGTCTGAATGAGCAGTTCTTC.

This clonotype appeared a few times. J is TRBJ2-2 and V is TRBV2, with a weak D call TRBD1 (6 bases). The germline V gene encodes CDR1 SNHLY and CDR2 FYNNEI. The CDR3 runs 14 residues. The ends were cut back, 3 bases at V and 3 bases at J, with 8 bases in the middle. For the CDR3, the DNA is TGTGCCAGCAGTGAGGGGGCTTACACCGGGGAGCTGTTTTTT. It codes for CASSEGAYTGELFF.

Many counts were recorded for this clonotype. As DNA, the CDR3 is TGCAGTGCTAGAAAGACTAGCGGGGGGGCATACGGTGAGCAGTTCTTC. Translation: CSARKTSGGAYGEQFF. This chain connects TRBV20-1 to TRBJ2-1; 14 bases fit TRBD2. Germline V gene data show CDR1 as DFQATT and CDR2 as SNEGSKA (reference sequence). With V trimmed by 2 bases and J by 9 bases, 9 bases remained unmatched. This CDR3 comprises 16 residues.